This T cell receptor (beta chain) was observed in a study of CD8 T cells in ankylosing spondylitis. Findings and limits, study-wide: Within peripheral blood, clones linked to disease were CD8+ and relatively rare. There was a TCR beta motif, made of several highly homologous variants, that appeared characteristic of ankylosing spondylitis blood. Previously reported in reactive arthritis synovial fluid and blood were some of the motif variants. Disease-linked clones reportedly concentrated significantly in matched ankylosing spondylitis synovial fluid.

This clonotype is a singleton in its sample. The antigen is unknown. J lost 2 bases, V lost 6 bases, and 4 bases had no gene match. The CDR3 is 14 residues long. Quantitative 5'-RACE with molecular barcodes produced the TCR beta libraries. Using its own MiXCR run on the 5' RACE reads, TCRdb lists one record per CDR3 protein. Among 400,000 or so distinct CDR3 sequences listed, roughly a quarter were seen once. J is TRBJ1-5 and V is TRBV12-3 or TRBV12-4; 7 nucleotides match TRBD1. The sample taken for sequencing was blood, either unsorted or a sorted T cell fraction (not recorded which). This TCR was recovered from a male donor with ankylosing spondylitis. The CDR3 coding sequence is TGTGCCAGCAGGTCCACAGGGGGCAATCAGCCCCAGCATTTT. Translation gives CASRSTGGNQPQHF.